The source of this T cell receptor (beta chain) is a study of siplizumab effects on memory and regulatory T cells. The study's findings and limits: In unstimulated cells, naive T cells appeared more diverse than memory T cells and seemed major alloresponse contributors. The study did not confirm that proliferating Tregs from siplizumab cultures were suppressive.

The germline V gene encodes CDR1 KGHSH and CDR2 LQKENI. The V and J ends lost 2 bases and 6 bases respectively, with 13 bases between them. This CDR3 is built from 14 residues. Generated by immunoSEQ multiplex PCR, the TCRdb table keeps only in-frame clones and is missing some. The table has tens of thousands of clones, less than 80% seen once. Concerning this clone itself: Its antigen is unknown.

The chain has TRBV18 and TRBJ1-1; D might be TRBD1 (5 bases). The receptor comes from a human donor in good health. The sample consisted of memory CD4+ T cells sorted from blood. The CDR3 reads CASSPIYRSPEAFF. Here the CDR3 DNA reads TGTGCCAGCTCACCAATTTACAGGAGCCCTGAAGCTTTCTTT.